Below, one TCR beta chain is given with its context. Antigen unknown. The CDR3 length is 15 residues. Germline V gives CDR1 LNHDA, CDR2 SQIVND (reference sequence). The trim removed 3 bases at V and 8 bases at J, leaving 8 bases unmatched. PCR amplification relied on 60 Vbeta primers (plus 13 Jbeta primers). Using immunoSEQ multiplex PCR, the repertoire was profiled, and TCRdb retains in-frame clones only, with some absent. The sample includes over 80,000 clones, roughly 60% seen only once; the top ten take about 6%. This sample is part of a study of cytomegalovirus exposure and HLA in healthy donors. General study findings and limits: An analysis that came later showed most CMV-associated TCR beta chains appearing HLA-restricted. The study had only CMV serostatus as immune exposure information. With high specificity and sensitivity, the classifier reportedly diagnosed cytomegalovirus status. Most sequenced TCRs were rare (though some public TCRs occurred in many donors).

The clonotype comes from a boy between 10 and 17 years old in good health and CMV-seropositive. V and J are TRBV19 and TRBJ2-1; 9 bases map to TRBD2. Sequenced input: PBMCs. As DNA, the CDR3 is TGTGCCAGTAGTATTCTTGGCGGGAGGGGCGATGAGCAGTTCTTC. It encodes CASSILGGRGDEQFF.